Each of the 5 T cell receptor beta chains below was sequenced from the same sample in a study. TCRdb analysed the 5' RACE reads with MiXCR anew, one entry per CDR3 protein. The sample contains around 50,000 distinct CDR3 sequences, less than 30% of which appear only once. Treg sorting used a CD4+CD25+CD127-/low gate. Sequenced material: tumor-infiltrating Tregs sorted from the breast tumor. Receptors originate from a female donor with breast cancer.

The chain carries TRBV24-1 and TRBJ2-5, with 7 nucleotides matching TRBD1. Trimming at V came to 4 bases and at J to 2 bases, leaving 3 bases not matched to a gene. The CDR3 contains 14 residues. The germline CDR1 and CDR2 sequences are KGHDR and SFDVKD. In DNA, the CDR3 is TGTGCCACCAGTGAACCGACAGGGCAAGAGACCCAGTACTTC. Translation gives CATSEPTGQETQYF.

This clonotype was observed many times. At one end, the junction sequence differs from germline, possibly due to a read error. The V call is TRBV20-1, the J call TRBJ2-2; TRBD2 matches at 7 bases. CDR1 is DFQATT and CDR2 is SNEGSKA in the germline V gene (reference sequence). The CDR3 runs 13 residues. As DNA, the CDR3 is TGCAGTGCTAGAGCACCAACCCCGGGGGGGCTGTTTTTT. Its protein is CSARAPTPGGLFF.

The table lists this clonotype with a count of one. V gene TRBV28 combines with J gene TRBJ1-1; possible D gene TRBD1, 6 bases. In germline, CDR1 is MDHEN, CDR2 SYDVKM. The CDR3 loop spans 13 amino acids. Trimming left V 3 bases short and J 11 bases short, with 16 bases between. As DNA, the CDR3 is TGTGCCAGCAGTTTCGGGGGGGCGGCAGGGGCTTTCTTT. It yields the protein CASSFGGAAGAFF.

The chain carries TRBV11-2 and TRBJ1-1; D is possibly TRBD1 (5 bases). V was pared by 0 bases and J by 9 bases, with 11 bases between. This CDR3 contains 13 residues. The germline CDR1 and CDR2 sequences are SGHAT and FQNNGV. The CDR3 sequence is CASSLERQGQAFF. The CDR3 nucleotides read TGTGCCAGCAGCTTAGAGCGTCAGGGACAAGCTTTCTTT.

This clonotype was counted only a few times. V and J are TRBV20-1 and TRBJ2-2; 14 positions match TRBD2. Germline assignment: CDR1 DFQATT and CDR2 SNEGSKA (reference sequence). Trimming at V came to 3 bases and at J to 1 base, leaving 4 bases not matched to a gene. The CDR3 is made up of 17 amino acids. CDR3 DNA: TGCAGTGCTAGGGCCGGGACTAGCGGGAGGAACACCGGGGAGCTGTTTTTT. Its translation: CSARAGTSGRNTGELFF.